The 18 T cell receptor beta chains below all came from one sample that was sequenced in a study of cytomegalovirus exposure and HLA in healthy donors. The assay was immunoSEQ multiplex PCR, and TCRdb's table has in-frame clones only and misses some. This table has hundreds of thousands of clones, about 87% appearing once. The sample comprised PBMCs. These receptors all come from a man between 18 and 29 years old in good health and CMV-seronegative.

The rearrangement links TRBV9 to TRBJ2-1, with D perhaps TRBD1 (5 bases). CDR3 length equals 16 residues. Germline CDR1 and CDR2: SGDLS and YYNGEE. Trimming pared 4 bases from V and 2 bases from J, leaving 16 bases between. The CDR3 here is CASSQEARAAYNEQFF. The CDR3 nucleotides read TGTGCCAGCAGCCAAGAAGCCAGGGCGGCCTACAATGAGCAGTTCTTC.

The chain employs TRBV6-5 and TRBJ2-1; a weak D match, TRBD2 (5 bases). The CDR3 consists of 14 residues. In germline, CDR1 is MNHEY, CDR2 SVGAGI. V shed 6 bases and J shed 9 bases, with 18 bases lying between them. The CDR3: CASSKRLIAGEQFF. The CDR3, as DNA: TGTGCCAGCAGCAAGAGACTAATTGCGGGTGAGCAGTTCTTC.

This chain links TRBV2 with TRBJ1-2, with D hard to call. V was trimmed by 11 bases and J by 7 bases, leaving 20 bases between them. CDR1 and CDR2 from the germline V gene are SNHLY and FYNNEI. The CDR3 contains 13 residues. The CDR3 protein is CAAGARAPSGYTF. CDR3 nucleotide sequence: TGTGCCGCCGGAGCGAGGGCACCTAGTGGCTACACCTTC. The full variable domain, with the rest looked up from reference TRBV2 and TRBJ1-2, is EPEVTQTPSHQVTQMGQEVILRCVPISNHLYFYWYRQILGQKVEFLVSFYNNEISEKSEIFDDQFSVERPDGSNFTLKIRSTKLEDSAMYFCAAGARAPSGYTFGSGTRLTVV.

The chain uses TRBV4-2 and TRBJ2-1, with D possibly being TRBD2 (5 bases). The germline V and J ends were trimmed by 4 bases and 1 base, with 17 bases remaining between them. The CDR3 spans 17 residues. Germline V gives CDR1 LGHNA, CDR2 YNFKEQ. CDR3 sequence (DNA): TGTGCCAGCAGCCCGGGAATTCCCACCCGGTCCTACAATGAGCAGTTCTTC. It is translated as CASSPGIPTRSYNEQFF.

As regards this clone: One junction end does not reproduce the germline sequence, and a read error may be involved. CDR3 coding DNA: TGTGCTAGCAGCTTAGGGGACACCAAGGTCCACGAGCAGTACTTC. The encoded protein is CASSLGDTKVHEQYF. The chain links TRBV7-7 to TRBJ2-7; a possible D gene is TRBD1 (6 bases). Germline V gene data show CDR1 as SSHAT and CDR2 as FNYEAQ (reference sequence). The CDR3 is 15 amino acids.

This CDR3 is CATSRGGEVYEQYF. CDR3 nucleotides: TGTGCCACCAGCAGAGGAGGAGAGGTGTACGAGCAGTACTTC. This chain joins TRBV15 and TRBJ2-7; the D is unclear. Germline values: CDR1 LNHNV, CDR2 YYDKDF (reference sequence). This CDR3 region has 14 residues. The V gene lost 1 base and the J gene lost 4 bases, with 11 bases spanning the gap.

V usage is TRBV28 and J usage is TRBJ2-7; possible D gene TRBD2, 7 bases. V lost 6 bases and J 4 bases, leaving 16 bases between the germline ends. Germline CDR1 and CDR2: MDHEN and SYDVKM. The CDR3 consists of 14 residues. CDR3 in amino acids: CASRLRGGGYEQYF. The CDR3 coding sequence is TGTGCCAGCAGATTAAGGGGAGGGGGTTACGAGCAGTACTTC.

The chain couples TRBV9 to TRBJ2-3; TRBD2 matches 10 bases. Trimming at V came to 4 bases and at J to 3 bases, leaving 5 bases not matched to a gene. This CDR3 spans 15 amino acids. Germline V lookup: CDR1 SGDLS, CDR2 YYNGEE. CDR3 nucleotides: TGTGCCAGCAGCATTAGCGGGGGGTTTACAGATACGCAGTATTTT. This codes for CASSISGGFTDTQYF.

The chain joins TRBV28 to TRBJ2-7, with D tentatively TRBD2 (7 bases). The CDR3 is made up of 15 amino acids. Trimming cost V 8 bases and J 3 bases, with 20 bases left between them. CDR1 is MDHEN and CDR2 is SYDVKM in the germline V gene. CDR3 loop: CASAGKGGVNYEQYF. CDR3 DNA: TGTGCCAGCGCCGGGAAGGGGGGGGTCAACTACGAGCAGTACTTC.

The rearrangement links TRBV27 to TRBJ2-5; the D is unclear. The V end was cut by 4 bases, the J end by 3 bases, with 12 bases between. Germline CDR1 reads MNHEY; CDR2 reads SMNVEV (reference sequence). The CDR3 spans 14 residues. CDR3 protein: CASSSSRWEETQYF. CDR3 sequence (DNA): TGTGCCAGCAGTTCCTCGCGGTGGGAAGAGACCCAGTACTTC.

The chain joins TRBV11-2 to TRBJ1-2, with D possibly TRBD1 on 5 matching bases. The CDR3 extends over 15 amino acids. V was clipped by 4 bases and J by 3 bases, with 15 bases between them. CDR1 and CDR2 (germline): SGHAT, FQNNGV. In nucleotides, the CDR3 is TGTGCCAGCAGCTCAATAAGGGACTCACACTATGGCTACACCTTC. It encodes CASSSIRDSHYGYTF.

This clone was observed a handful of times. The chain couples TRBV7-9 to TRBJ1-1; unclear D gene. With 5 bases removed from V and 1 base from J, the gap between germline ends came to 14 bases. Germline-derived CDR1 and CDR2 are SEHNR and FQNEAQ (reference sequence). The CDR3 is 15 residues long. The CDR3 spells CASSLDRLRNTEAFF. CDR3 DNA: TGTGCCAGCAGCCTGGATCGACTTCGGAACACTGAAGCTTTCTTT.

This clone came up once. The chain joins TRBV25-1 to TRBJ1-4; D is possibly TRBD1 (5 bases). The CDR3 length is 15 residues. Trimming pared 2 bases from V and 8 bases from J, leaving 15 bases between. Per germline, CDR1 MGHDK and CDR2 SYGVNS. The DNA for the CDR3 is TGTGCCAGCAGTGAACCCGGGACTAGCAGGGAAAAACTGTTTTTT. This translates into CASSEPGTSREKLFF.

V is TRBV4-2 and J is TRBJ1-2; D uncertain. The CDR3 is 15 residues long. The V end lost 1 base, the J end lost 4 bases, and 13 bases lay between the germline ends. The germline V gene has CDR1 LGHNA and CDR2 YNFKEQ. The CDR3 nucleotides are TGTGCCAGCAGCCAAGCCGTGGGCGCGGGCTATGGCTACACCTTC. Its translation: CASSQAVGAGYGYTF.

This clone was seen a handful of times. One end of the junction is discordant with germline, which a read error may explain. The gene calls are TRBV10-2 and TRBJ2-7; tentative D call: TRBD2 (5 bases). Germline V CDR1 and CDR2: WSHSY, SAAADI. The CDR3 contains 15 residues. CDR3 sequence (DNA): TGCGCCAGCAGGGAGTTGTTAGCGAGGTCCTACGAGCAGTACTTC. As protein: CASRELLARSYEQYF.

The gene calls are TRBV7-9 and TRBJ2-1; the match to TRBD2 covers 8 bases. The CDR3 consists of 15 residues. Germline CDR1 reads SEHNR; CDR2 reads FQNEAQ (reference sequence). The V and J ends lost 4 bases and 10 bases, in that order; junction bases with no gene match: 12. This CDR3 is CASSSDPAGGGEQFF. CDR3 coding DNA: TGTGCCAGCAGCTCAGACCCCGCGGGGGGTGGAGAGCAGTTCTTC. The variable domain in full, completed from reference TRBV7-9 and TRBJ2-1, reads DTGVSQNPRHKITKRGQNVTFRCDPISEHNRLYWYRQTLGQGPEFLTYFQNEAQLEKSRLLSDRFSAERPKGSFSTLEIQRTEQGDSAMYLCASSSDPAGGGEQFFGPGTRLTVL.

The rearrangement links TRBV4-1 to TRBJ1-6; no definite D call. The CDR3 consists of 15 residues. V shed 5 bases and J shed 0 bases, with 8 bases lying between them. Looked up from germline, CDR1 is MGHRA and CDR2 is YSYEKL. CDR3 amino acids: CASSAESSYNSPLHF. In DNA form, the CDR3 reads TGCGCCAGCAGCGCCGAGAGCTCCTATAATTCACCCCTCCACTTT.

The chain uses TRBV5-6 and TRBJ1-2; the D is unclear. V was clipped by 4 bases and J by 8 bases, with 15 bases between them. This CDR3 spans 13 amino acids. Germline V lookup: CDR1 SGHDT, CDR2 YYEEEE. The DNA of the CDR3 is TGTGCCAGCAGCAACCCGACGGGGAGCGGCTACACCTTC. Its protein is CASSNPTGSGYTF.